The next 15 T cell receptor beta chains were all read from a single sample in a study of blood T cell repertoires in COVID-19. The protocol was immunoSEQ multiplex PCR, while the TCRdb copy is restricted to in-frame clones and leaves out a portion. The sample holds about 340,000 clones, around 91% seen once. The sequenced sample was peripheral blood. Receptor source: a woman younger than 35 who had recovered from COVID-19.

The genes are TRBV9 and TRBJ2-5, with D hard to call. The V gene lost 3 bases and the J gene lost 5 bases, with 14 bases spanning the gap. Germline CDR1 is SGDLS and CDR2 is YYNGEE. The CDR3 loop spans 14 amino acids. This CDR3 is CASSGMEPRETQYF. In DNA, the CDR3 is TGTGCCAGCAGCGGGATGGAGCCTCGTGAGACCCAGTACTTC.

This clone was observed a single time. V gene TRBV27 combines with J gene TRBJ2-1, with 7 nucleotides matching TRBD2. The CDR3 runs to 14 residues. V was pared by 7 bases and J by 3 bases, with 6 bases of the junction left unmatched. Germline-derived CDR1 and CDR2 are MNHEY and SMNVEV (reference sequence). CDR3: CASTTGGLYNEQFF. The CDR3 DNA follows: TGTGCCAGCACGACGGGGGGTCTCTACAATGAGCAGTTCTTC.

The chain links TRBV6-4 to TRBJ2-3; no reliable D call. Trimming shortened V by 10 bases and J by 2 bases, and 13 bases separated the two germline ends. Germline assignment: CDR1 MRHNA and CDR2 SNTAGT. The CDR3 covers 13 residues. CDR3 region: CATSRGNTDTQYF. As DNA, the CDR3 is TGTGCCACCTCGCGAGGCAACACAGATACGCAGTATTTT.

In nucleotides, the CDR3 is TGCGCCAGCAGCCAACCGGGGTTTCCAGCCTCGGGGGAAAAACTGTTTTTT. It specifies CASSQPGFPASGEKLFF. The gene calls are TRBV4-1 and TRBJ1-4, with D unresolved. This CDR3 region has 17 residues. With 2 bases removed from V and 8 bases from J, the gap between germline ends came to 21 bases. Germline V gene lookup returns CDR1 MGHRA and CDR2 YSYEKL.

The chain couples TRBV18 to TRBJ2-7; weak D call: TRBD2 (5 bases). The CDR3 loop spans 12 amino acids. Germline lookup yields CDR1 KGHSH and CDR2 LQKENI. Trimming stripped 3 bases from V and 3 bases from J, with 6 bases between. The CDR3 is CASSPTSYEQYV. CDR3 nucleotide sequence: TGTGCCAGCTCACCCACTAGCTACGAGCAGTACGTC.

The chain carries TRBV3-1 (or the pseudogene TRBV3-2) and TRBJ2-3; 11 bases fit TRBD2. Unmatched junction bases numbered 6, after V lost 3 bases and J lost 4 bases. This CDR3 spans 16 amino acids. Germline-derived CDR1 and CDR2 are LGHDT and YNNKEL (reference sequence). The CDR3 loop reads CASSHYYSGRADTQYF. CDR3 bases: TGTGCCAGCAGCCATTATTATAGCGGGAGGGCAGATACGCAGTATTTT.

CDR3 bases: TGTGCCAGCAGCTTGTCAGTTGGGCAGGGGGCTAGGAGCTACGAGCAGTACGTC. Translation: CASSLSVGQGARSYEQYV. The chain employs TRBV5-6 and TRBJ2-7, with TRBD1 identical over 8 bases. This CDR3 comprises 18 residues. V was clipped by 1 base and J by 3 bases; unmatched bases: 15. CDR1 and CDR2 from the germline V gene are SGHDT and YYEEEE.

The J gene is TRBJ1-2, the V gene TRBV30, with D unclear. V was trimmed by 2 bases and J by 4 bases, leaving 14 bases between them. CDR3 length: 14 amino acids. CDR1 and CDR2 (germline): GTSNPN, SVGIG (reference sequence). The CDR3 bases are TGTGCCTGGAGTCCCTTAGGAGGGCCCTATGGCTACACCTTC. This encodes CAWSPLGGPYGYTF.

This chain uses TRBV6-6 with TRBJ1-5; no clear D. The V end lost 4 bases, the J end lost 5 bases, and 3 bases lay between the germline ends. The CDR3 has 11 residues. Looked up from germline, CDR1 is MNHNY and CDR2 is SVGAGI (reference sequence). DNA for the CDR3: TGTGCCAGCAGTTCGGATCAGCCCCAGCATTTT. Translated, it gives CASSSDQPQHF.

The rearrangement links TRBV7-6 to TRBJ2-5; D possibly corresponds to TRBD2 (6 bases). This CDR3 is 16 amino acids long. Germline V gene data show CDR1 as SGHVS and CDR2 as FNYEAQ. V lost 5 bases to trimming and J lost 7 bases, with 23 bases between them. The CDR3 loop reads CASSPLVDTRRGTQYF. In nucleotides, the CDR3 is TGTGCCAGCAGCCCTCTGGTTGACACGAGGAGGGGGACCCAGTACTTC.

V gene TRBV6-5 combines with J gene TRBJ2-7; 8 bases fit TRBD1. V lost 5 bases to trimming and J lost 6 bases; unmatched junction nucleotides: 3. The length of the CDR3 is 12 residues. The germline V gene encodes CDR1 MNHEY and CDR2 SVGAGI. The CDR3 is CASSKTGGEQYV. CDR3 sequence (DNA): TGTGCCAGCAGTAAAACAGGGGGCGAGCAGTACGTC.

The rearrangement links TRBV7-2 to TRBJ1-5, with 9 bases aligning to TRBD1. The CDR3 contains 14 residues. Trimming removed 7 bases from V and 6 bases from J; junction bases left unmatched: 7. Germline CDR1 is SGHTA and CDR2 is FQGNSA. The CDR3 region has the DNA TGTGCCAGCACCGTGGGACAGGGACGTCAGCCCCAGCATTTT. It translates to CASTVGQGRQPQHF. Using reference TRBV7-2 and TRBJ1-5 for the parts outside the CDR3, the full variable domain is GAGVSQSPSNKVTEKGKDVELRCDPISGHTALYWYRQSLGQGLEFLIYFQGNSAPDKSGLPSDRFSAERTGGSVSTLTIQRTQQEDSAVYLCASTVGQGRQPQHFGDGTRLSIL.

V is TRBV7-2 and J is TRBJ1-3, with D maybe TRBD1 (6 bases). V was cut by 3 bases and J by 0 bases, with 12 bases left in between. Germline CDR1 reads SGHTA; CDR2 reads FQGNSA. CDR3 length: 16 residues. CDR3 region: CASSFARGSSGNTIYF. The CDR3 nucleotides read TGTGCCAGCAGCTTTGCTAGGGGGAGCTCTGGAAACACCATATATTTT.

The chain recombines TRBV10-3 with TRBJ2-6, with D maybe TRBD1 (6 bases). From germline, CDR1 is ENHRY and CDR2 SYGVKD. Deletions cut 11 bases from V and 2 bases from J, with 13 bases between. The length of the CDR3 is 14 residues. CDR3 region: CAAQGVTGANVLTF. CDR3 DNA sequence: TGTGCCGCACAGGGAGTAACTGGGGCCAACGTCCTGACTTTC.

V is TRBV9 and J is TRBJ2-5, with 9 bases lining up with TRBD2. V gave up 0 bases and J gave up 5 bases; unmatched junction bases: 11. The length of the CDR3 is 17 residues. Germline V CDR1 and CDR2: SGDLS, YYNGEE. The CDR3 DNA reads TGTGCCAGCAGCGTAGGTGAAGCGGGAGGCCGGGGTGAGACCCAGTACTTC. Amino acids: CASSVGEAGGRGETQYF.